The source of this TCR beta chain is a study of identical twins. Study-wide results and limits: Excess twin sharing in beta out-of-frame sequences was weaker. Findings came from cross-sectional statistics, without long-term follow-up of donors. It was out-of-frame TCR alpha sharing in monozygotic twins that models underestimated.

Germline values: CDR1 DFQATT, CDR2 SNEGSKA (reference sequence). The CDR3 length is 17 residues. V lost 6 bases and J lost 2; bases outside the gene matches: 7. TCRdb reprocessed the 5' RACE reads with MiXCR, giving one entry per CDR3 protein. In the table there are around 1.7 million distinct CDR3 sequences, 25% to 35% of which are singletons. This clonotype was seen a few times. What it binds is not known. The chain couples TRBV20-1 to TRBJ2-1; 16 bases map to TRBD2. The sequence derives from a newborn girl in good health. Sequenced material: cord blood. CDR3 protein: CSAPGTSGGAAYNEQFF. CDR3 sequence (DNA): TGCAGTGCCCCCGGGACTAGCGGGGGGGCCGCCTACAATGAGCAGTTCTTC.